Shown below are 9 T cell receptor beta chains from a single sample sequenced in a study of blood T cells in healthy people across ages. Using a J-beta primer mix together with a sample-barcoded 5' primer, a second PCR was run for roughly 6 to 12 cycles. TCRdb reprocessed the 5' RACE reads via MiXCR and lists one record per CDR3 protein. The sample lists roughly 570,000 distinct CDR3 sequences, roughly 29% occurring once. Sequencing was done on a sample of blood. The source is a woman in her seventies in good health.

About this clonotype: At one end the junction does not follow the germline gene, possibly because of a read error. The V gene is TRBV9, the J gene TRBJ1-2; D perhaps matches TRBD1 (6 bases). This CDR3 contains 13 residues. Germline CDR1 SGDLS, CDR2 YYNGEE. CDR3 sequence reads: CAGSVDRKNGYTF. The CDR3 DNA is TGTGCCGGCAGCGTAGACAGGAAGAATGGCTACACCTTC.

J is TRBJ2-7 and V is TRBV11-2; 7 bases agree with TRBD2. Germline lookup yields CDR1 SGHAT and CDR2 FQNNGV. The CDR3 runs to 16 residues. After removal of 3 bases from V and 0 bases from J, the junction contained 8 bases not matched to a gene. CDR3 residues: CASSFSFSGASYEQYF. DNA of the CDR3: TGTGCCAGCAGCTTTTCTTTCAGCGGGGCCTCCTACGAGCAGTACTTC.

This clonotype has more than one count but fewer than ten. The gene calls are TRBV4-2 and TRBJ2-7; TRBD1 aligns across 7 bases. V shed 4 bases, J shed 4 bases, and the junction held 16 bases outside the gene matches. The CDR3 contains 17 residues. Germline V gene sequence: CDR1 LGHNA, CDR2 YNFKEQ. CDR3 sequence: CASSPAVGTTGAYEQYF. CDR3 in DNA: TGTGCCAGCAGCCCAGCCGTGGGCACAACAGGGGCTTACGAGCAGTACTTC.

This clonotype occurred many times. This sequence joins TRBV7-8 and TRBJ2-2; TRBD2 aligns across 8 bases. CDR1 SGHVS and CDR2 FQNEAQ come from the germline V gene. The CDR3 spans 17 residues. Unmatched junction bases numbered 7, after V lost 2 bases and J lost 2 bases. The CDR3, as DNA: TGTGCCAGCAGCTTATCAAGAAGCGGGGGTAACACCGGGGAGCTGTTTTTT. Translation gives CASSLSRSGGNTGELFF.

This chain joins TRBV7-8 and TRBJ1-2; D perhaps matches TRBD1 (5 bases). V gave up 5 bases and J gave up 6 bases, with 16 bases separating them. This CDR3 is 14 amino acids long. Germline V CDR1 and CDR2: SGHVS, FQNEAQ. Written as DNA, the CDR3 is TGTGCCAGCAGCCCCCTCCAGGGTTCGGATGGCTACACCTTC. Protein sequence: CASSPLQGSDGYTF.

As to this clonotype: At one boundary the junction diverges from the germline segment, which might be a read error. The chain uses TRBV12-3 or TRBV12-4 and TRBJ2-7, with D unresolved. The CDR3 spans 12 residues. The CDR3: CASMAEMTEHYF. CDR3 nucleotide sequence: TGTGCCAGCATGGCAGAGATGACCGAGCATTACTTC.

This clonotype was counted between two and nine times. This chain links TRBV29-1 with TRBJ1-1, with D possibly matching TRBD1 (5 bases). Per germline, CDR1 SQVTM and CDR2 ANQGSEA. Trimming pared 3 bases from V and 4 bases from J, leaving 9 bases between. The CDR3 sequence is 12 residues long. CDR3 nucleotide sequence: TGCAGCGTTGAGGGGGTGGTCACTGAAGCTTTCTTT. Protein product: CSVEGVVTEAFF.

This clonotype was picked up a small number of times. This chain joins TRBV27 and TRBJ1-5; 8 nucleotides align to TRBD1. With V trimmed by 5 bases and J by 6 bases, 9 bases remained unmatched. Germline-derived CDR1 and CDR2 are MNHEY and SMNVEV (reference sequence). This CDR3 contains 15 residues. The CDR3 DNA reads TGTGCCAGCAGTCCCAACGACAGGGGTGGTCAGCCCCAGCATTTT. Amino acid sequence: CASSPNDRGGQPQHF.

This clonotype was counted only a few times. The genes are TRBV5-1 and TRBJ1-4; the D is unclear. Per the germline V gene, CDR1 is SGHRS and CDR2 is YFSETQ. This CDR3 spans 15 amino acids. The germline V and J ends were trimmed by 4 bases and 0 bases, with 10 bases remaining between them. This CDR3 is CASSPFSATNEKLFF. The CDR3 coding sequence is TGCGCCAGCAGCCCGTTCTCTGCAACTAATGAAAAACTGTTTTTT.